The 26 T cell receptor beta chains below were found in one sample sequenced in a study of T cells in Graves' hyperthyroidism and ophthalmopathy. TCR beta CDR3 regions were amplified from RNA. RT-PCR in the first round (using the HTBI primer set) targeted the TCR CDR3. TCRdb reprocessed the multiplex PCR reads with MiXCR, giving one entry per CDR3 protein. The sample yields about 560,000 distinct CDR3 sequences, roughly 17% seen once. Sequences were obtained from blood. Receptor source: a woman between 18 and 29 years old with Graves' hyperthyroidism.

This clonotype was counted at least ten times. The chain links TRBV12-3 or TRBV12-4 to TRBJ1-1, with D tentatively TRBD1 (6 bases). V shed 7 bases and J shed 5 bases, with 14 bases lying between them. The CDR3 has 13 amino acids. This CDR3 is CASMRGVDTEAFF. The DNA for the CDR3 is TGTGCCAGCATGAGGGGGGTGGATACTGAAGCTTTCTTT.

The chain combines TRBV20-1 with TRBJ1-6; possible D gene TRBD1, 5 bases. The germline V gene encodes CDR1 DFQATT and CDR2 SNEGSKA (reference sequence). Trimming left V 1 base short and J 6 bases short, with 13 bases between. This CDR3 has 15 amino acids. CDR3 nucleotides: TGCAGTGCTAGAGGAGGGGACCGGCCTAATTCACCCCTCCACTTT. Translation gives CSARGGDRPNSPLHF.

This clonotype was detected a few times. V is TRBV15 and J is TRBJ1-6, with D perhaps TRBD1 (5 bases). V gave up 6 bases and J gave up 7 bases, with 13 bases separating them. The CDR3 contains 14 residues. The germline gives CDR1 LNHNV, CDR2 YYDKDF (reference sequence). CDR3 protein: CATRDDSQNSPLHF. The CDR3 bases are TGTGCCACCAGGGATGACAGTCAGAATTCACCCCTCCACTTT.

This clonotype was found many times. This rearrangement joins TRBV12-3 or TRBV12-4 to TRBJ2-2, with no clear D. CDR3 length: 15 residues. V lost 6 bases, J lost 0 bases, and 11 bases lay in between. CDR3 amino acids: CASRPQNTNTGELFF. The CDR3 nucleotides are TGTGCCAGCAGGCCACAGAATACGAACACCGGGGAGCTGTTTTTT.

The chain combines TRBV18 with TRBJ1-1; D not resolved. V lost 4 bases and J 0 bases, leaving 12 bases between the germline ends. Germline V CDR1 and CDR2: KGHSH, LQKENI. The CDR3 extends over 15 amino acids. This chain's CDR3 is CASSLSHAMNTEAFF. CDR3 nucleotides: TGTGCCAGCTCACTGTCCCACGCGATGAACACTGAAGCTTTCTTT. Combining the CDR3 with reference TRBV18 and TRBJ1-1 gives the whole variable domain NAGVMQNPRHLVRRRGQEARLRCSPMKGHSHVYWYRQLPEEGLKFMVYLQKENIIDESGMPKERFSAEFPKEGPSILRIQQVVRGDSAAYFCASSLSHAMNTEAFFGQGTRLTVV.

This clonotype was recorded at least ten times. The rearrangement joins TRBV5-5 to TRBJ2-7, with D perhaps matching TRBD1 (6 bases). Germline V gene sequence: CDR1 SGHKS, CDR2 YYEKEE (reference sequence). The V end lost 0 bases, the J end lost 3 bases, and 7 bases lay between the germline ends. This CDR3 is 13 amino acids long. The CDR3 coding sequence is TGTGCCAGCAGCTTGGGGACAGTCTACGAGCAGTACTTC. As protein: CASSLGTVYEQYF.

This clonotype was picked up many times. DNA of the CDR3: TGTGCCAGCAGCTTTCCAGGGGGCAATGAGCAGTTCTTC. This translates into CASSFPGGNEQFF. This chain uses TRBV11-2 with TRBJ2-1; the match to TRBD1 covers 7 bases. CDR1 SGHAT and CDR2 FQNNGV come from the germline V gene. The V gene end was trimmed by 3 bases and the J gene end by 6 bases; junction bases not matched to a gene: 2. The CDR3 is made up of 13 amino acids.

CDR3 sequence reads: CASRSSGGRGEAFF. In DNA, the CDR3 is TGTGCCAGCAGATCAAGCGGGGGGAGGGGCGAAGCTTTCTTT. The V call is TRBV12-3 or TRBV12-4, the J call TRBJ1-1, with D perhaps TRBD1 (5 bases). The V end lost 6 bases, the J end lost 8 bases, and 19 bases lay between the germline ends. This CDR3 contains 14 residues.

V is TRBV20-1 and J is TRBJ2-1, with TRBD2 as a possible D gene (5 bases). This CDR3 region has 15 residues. With 2 bases removed from V and 2 bases from J, the gap between germline ends came to 13 bases. The germline CDR1 and CDR2 sequences are DFQATT and SNEGSKA (reference sequence). The CDR3: CSARFFLAPYNEQFF. The CDR3 bases are TGCAGTGCTAGATTCTTCCTAGCCCCCTACAATGAGCAGTTCTTC.

This clonotype was counted many times. The V and J genes are TRBV11-3 and TRBJ2-3, with TRBD2 identical over 7 bases. CDR1 is SGHNT, CDR2 YENEEA, per germline. V dropped 1 base and J dropped 4; count of bases not matched to a gene: 8. CDR3 length: 16 amino acids. CDR3: CASSLVSMGGADTQYF. CDR3 in DNA: TGTGCCAGCAGCTTAGTTTCCATGGGGGGGGCAGATACGCAGTATTTT.

The V and J genes are TRBV11-2 and TRBJ2-1; D possibly corresponds to TRBD1 (6 bases). The CDR3 consists of 18 residues. Germline loops: CDR1 SGHAT, CDR2 FQNNGV. Trimming took off 1 base at V and 3 bases at J, with 19 bases between the two ends. CDR3 amino acids: CASSLALIGGAHYNEQFF. The CDR3 DNA is TGTGCCAGCAGCTTAGCTCTTATAGGGGGAGCTCACTACAATGAGCAGTTCTTC.

This clonotype has a handful of counts. The chain has TRBV2 and TRBJ1-1; 8 bases map to TRBD1. From germline, CDR1 is SNHLY and CDR2 FYNNEI. There are 12 residues in the CDR3. The CDR3: CAYDRGNTEAFF. CDR3 bases: TGTGCTTATGACAGGGGGAACACTGAAGCTTTCTTT.

There are many counts of this clonotype. This chain uses TRBV9 with TRBJ2-5; D uncertain. Germline V gives CDR1 SGDLS, CDR2 YYNGEE. V was shortened by 0 bases and J by 4 bases, with 10 bases between the two germline ends. This CDR3 comprises 14 residues. CDR3 protein: CASSVEGVGETQYF. DNA of the CDR3: TGTGCCAGCAGCGTAGAAGGTGTTGGAGAGACCCAGTACTTC.

This clonotype was counted many times. V is TRBV13 and J is TRBJ1-1; D is ambiguous. Germline V gives CDR1 PRHDT, CDR2 FYEKMQ (reference sequence). The V and J ends lost 5 bases and 5 bases respectively, with 18 bases between them. The CDR3 contains 15 residues. CDR3 residues: CASSISEELRTEAFF. The CDR3, as DNA: TGTGCCAGCAGCATCTCTGAGGAGTTGAGGACTGAAGCTTTCTTT.

This clonotype was picked up many times. The chain uses TRBV5-6 and TRBJ1-5; D gene ambiguous. Germline values: CDR1 SGHDT, CDR2 YYEEEE. The CDR3 runs to 15 residues. The V and J ends lost 1 base and 2 bases respectively, with 10 bases between them. Here the CDR3 DNA reads TGTGCCAGCAGCTTGTACGGAAGCGGCAATCAGCCCCAGCATTTT. It encodes CASSLYGSGNQPQHF.

The CDR3 sequence: CASSEAGLETQYF. The CDR3, as DNA: TGTGCCAGCAGTGAAGCGGGGTTAGAGACCCAGTACTTC. The chain carries TRBV2 and TRBJ2-5; D not resolved. The CDR3 runs 13 residues. The V end was cut by 0 bases, the J end by 4 bases, with 6 bases between. CDR1 and CDR2 (germline): SNHLY, FYNNEI.

The chain has TRBV28 and TRBJ2-7; 13 nucleotides match TRBD2. V lost 6 bases to trimming and J lost 2 bases; unmatched junction nucleotides: 7. This CDR3 contains 16 residues. Germline CDR1 MDHEN, CDR2 SYDVKM. The CDR3 region is CASRPPTSGRAYEQYF. The CDR3 DNA sequence: TGTGCCAGCAGGCCCCCCACTAGCGGGAGGGCCTACGAGCAGTACTTC.

This clonotype was picked up a small number of times. The chain combines TRBV5-5 with TRBJ2-3, with TRBD2 matching 8 bases. Trimming took 1 base from V and 4 from J; bases not matched to a gene: 5. In germline, CDR1 is SGHKS, CDR2 YYEKEE (reference sequence). The CDR3 runs 15 residues. The CDR3 DNA reads TGTGCCAGCAGCTTGTCGGCGGGGGGTTCAGATACGCAGTATTTT. It encodes CASSLSAGGSDTQYF.

The chain recombines TRBV19 with TRBJ2-7; D gene ambiguous. The CDR3 totals 13 residues. Germline V gene lookup returns CDR1 LNHDA and CDR2 SQIVND (reference sequence). Trimming removed 6 bases from V and 5 bases from J, with 14 bases in between. In DNA form, the CDR3 reads TGTGCCAGTAGAGATCGACCGAACAACGAGCAGTACTTC. Residues: CASRDRPNNEQYF.

This clonotype was detected ten times or more. The rearrangement uses TRBV27 and TRBJ2-1; D is undetermined. The V and J ends lost 0 bases and 0 bases respectively, with 9 bases between them. Germline V gene lookup returns CDR1 MNHEY and CDR2 SMNVEV (reference sequence). The length of the CDR3 is 16 residues. The CDR3 protein is CASSLSGASSYNEQFF. The CDR3 nucleotides read TGTGCCAGCAGTTTATCTGGCGCGAGCTCCTACAATGAGCAGTTCTTC.

This clonotype has more than one count but fewer than ten. The J gene is TRBJ2-1, the V gene TRBV7-3; 8 bases align to TRBD2. There are 14 residues in the CDR3. Germline values: CDR1 SGHTA, CDR2 FQGTGA. V shed 3 bases and J 3 bases; nucleotides not matched to a gene: 1. CDR3: CASSFGTSYNEQFF. CDR3 coding DNA: TGTGCCAGCAGCTTTGGGACTAGCTACAATGAGCAGTTCTTC.

This clonotype occurred a few times. The chain is built from TRBV29-1 and TRBJ2-1; TRBD2 matches at 11 bases. The CDR3 runs to 13 residues. From germline, CDR1 is SQVTM and CDR2 ANQGSEA. CDR3 coding DNA: TGCATCGGGACTAGCGGATTCTACAATGAGCAGTTCTTC. As protein: CIGTSGFYNEQFF.

The V and J genes are TRBV5-1 and TRBJ1-2, with TRBD1 matching 9 bases. Germline V gene data show CDR1 as SGHRS and CDR2 as YFSETQ. The junction had 5 bases not matched to a gene; V was cut back by 4 bases and J by 7 bases. The CDR3 runs to 13 residues. CDR3 sequence: CASSAGQGSGYTF. DNA of the CDR3: TGCGCCAGCAGCGCCGGACAGGGGAGTGGCTACACCTTC.

V is TRBV5-1 and J is TRBJ2-3, with 7 bases fitting TRBD2. Unmatched junction bases numbered 9, after V lost 2 bases and J lost 3 bases. This CDR3 has 16 amino acids. Germline V gene sequence: CDR1 SGHRS, CDR2 YFSETQ. The CDR3 sequence is CASSLAGTKDTDTQYF. The CDR3 coding sequence is TGCGCCAGCAGCTTAGCCGGGACTAAGGATACAGATACGCAGTATTTT. Using reference TRBV5-1 and TRBJ2-3 for the parts outside the CDR3, the full variable domain is KAGVTQTPRYLIKTRGQQVTLSCSPISGHRSVSWYQQTPGQGLQFLFEYFSETQRNKGNFPGRFSGRQFSNSRSEMNVSTLELGDSALYLCASSLAGTKDTDTQYFGPGTRLTVL.

This clonotype has a count of ten or more. The chain recombines TRBV6-2 or TRBV6-3 with TRBJ1-2, with D unclear. Germline CDR1 MNHEY, CDR2 SVGEGT. The CDR3 consists of 15 residues. Deletions cut 7 bases from V and 4 bases from J, with 19 bases between. CDR3 protein: CASTRPGGLGYGYTF. CDR3 nucleotide sequence: TGTGCCAGCACCCGGCCAGGCGGCTTGGGCTATGGCTACACCTTC.

This clonotype was detected only a few times. Germline and junction disagree at one end, which may indicate a read error. The chain uses TRBV12-3 or TRBV12-4 and TRBJ1-1; D might be TRBD1 (5 bases). The CDR3 spans 13 residues. The CDR3, as DNA: TGTGTCAGCAGTCCGGGGGTTGGCACTGAAGCTTTCTTT. Amino acid sequence: CVSSPGVGTEAFF.